This TCR beta chain was identified in a study of blood T cell repertoires in COVID-19 (dated by TCRdb to about 2020). Some background on the complete study: Samples from collaborators originated in the United States, Italy and Spain and spanned both the acute and convalescent phases of COVID-19. The prospective study material was composed of cDNA or gDNA derived from T cells, B-cell-depleted T cells, or PBMCs. The dataset comprised deeply sampled blood TCRbeta repertoires from subjects exposed to, actively infected with, or recovered from COVID-19. The repertoires were made available in a free public database intended to serve as a resource for research on the immune response to SARS-CoV-2. Samples came from the ongoing ImmuneRACE study (first 160 participants) plus 1,254 subjects from 6 global collaborators. The sample metadata nearly always contained a de-identified subject ID, COVID-19 status, age in years and sex. Where HLA class I and class II types were available, the types were taken from metadata supplied by the sample provider, not from assay-based typing. Paper-wide results and their limitations: Clinical and demographic metadata were provided uncurated, with the amount varying by source and participant.

TCRbeta CDR3 regions were amplified from genomic DNA using the immunoSEQ Assay, a bias-controlled multiplex PCR. Processing in the source paper ran as follows. The number of nucleated cells in each sample was estimated by amplification of reference gene primers within the assay. Sequence reads were collapsed and filtered to measure the absolute abundance of every unique TCRbeta CDR3 rearrangement. For each sample, productive Simpson clonality was calculated as the square root of Simpson's diversity index over productive rearrangements. TCRdb mirrors the immuneACCESS table, restricted to in-frame sequences. Some clones are absent from its copies; in checked studies, under half trace to an unresolved V gene, and the reason for the others is unknown. For V, J and clone size, that table is used; D and trimming come from the DNA. For this sample the table gives 270,000 or so clones, of which roughly nine tenths were detected only once. The ten largest make up around 12% of the sample.

Remarks on this clone: Its antigen is currently not known. No clone much larger than this one lies a single base away; base qualities are absent.

Reading the germline V gene (reference sequence) gives CDR1 SGHKS and CDR2 YYEKEE. The CDR3, from cysteine to phenylalanine, totals 14 residues. The read is trimmed to its CDR3 DNA, 42 bases read in frame from base 1. Trimming at the junction amounts to 0 bases on V and 7 bases on J, and the germline ends lie 13 bases apart. One collaborating source in Seattle enrolled patients while the patients were actively infected and followed the patients over time throughout the course of disease. Collaborating institutions collected whole blood in K2EDTA tubes following their own protocols. Collaborator samples were shipped for TCRbeta analysis as frozen whole blood, isolated PBMCs, or DNA extracted from either sample type.

The chain is made from TRBV5-5 and TRBJ1-1; possibly the D gene is TRBD1, per 5 matching bases. Sequenced material: peripheral blood. The sequence was collected from a young woman with COVID-19, enrolled during active disease. CDR3 loop: CASSLAFGALEAFF. The sequenced DNA is TGTGCCAGCAGCTTGGCCTTTGGGGCCCTTGAAGCTTTCTTT.